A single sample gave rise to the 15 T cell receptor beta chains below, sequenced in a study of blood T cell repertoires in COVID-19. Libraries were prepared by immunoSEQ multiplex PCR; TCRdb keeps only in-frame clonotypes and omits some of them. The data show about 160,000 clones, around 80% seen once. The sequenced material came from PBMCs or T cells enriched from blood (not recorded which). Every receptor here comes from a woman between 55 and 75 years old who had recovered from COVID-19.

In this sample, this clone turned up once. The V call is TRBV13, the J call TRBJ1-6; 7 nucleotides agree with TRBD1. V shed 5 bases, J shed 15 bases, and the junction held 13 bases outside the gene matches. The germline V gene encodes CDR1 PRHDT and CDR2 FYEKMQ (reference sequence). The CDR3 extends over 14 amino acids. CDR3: CASSPGRGWTDLHF. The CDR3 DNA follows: TGTGCCAGCAGCCCGGGCAGGGGGTGGACGGACCTCCACTTT.

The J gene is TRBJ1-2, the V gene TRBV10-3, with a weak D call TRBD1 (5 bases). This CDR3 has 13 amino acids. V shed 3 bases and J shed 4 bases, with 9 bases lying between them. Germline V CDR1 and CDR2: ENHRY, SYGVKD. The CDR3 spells CAISEGEPYGYTF. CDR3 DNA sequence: TGTGCCATCAGTGAAGGGGAACCCTATGGCTACACCTTC.

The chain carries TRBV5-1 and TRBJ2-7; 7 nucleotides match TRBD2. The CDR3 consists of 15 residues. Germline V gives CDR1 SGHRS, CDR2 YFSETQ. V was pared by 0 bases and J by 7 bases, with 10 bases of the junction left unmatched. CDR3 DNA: TGCGCCAGCAGCTTGGGCCCTAACAAGGGAGGGGAGCAGTACTTC. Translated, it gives CASSLGPNKGGEQYF.

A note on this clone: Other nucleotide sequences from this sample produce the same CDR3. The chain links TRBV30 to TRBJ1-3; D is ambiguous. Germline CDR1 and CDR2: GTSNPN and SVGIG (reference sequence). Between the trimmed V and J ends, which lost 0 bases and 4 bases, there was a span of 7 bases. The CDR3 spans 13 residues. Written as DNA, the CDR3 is TGTGCCTGGAGTGTCGGTGAGGGAAACACCATATATTTT. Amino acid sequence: CAWSVGEGNTIYF.

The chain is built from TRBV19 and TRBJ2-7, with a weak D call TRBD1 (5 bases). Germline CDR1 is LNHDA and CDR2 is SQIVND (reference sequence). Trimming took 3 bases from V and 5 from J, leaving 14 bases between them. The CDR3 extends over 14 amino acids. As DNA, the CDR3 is TGTGCCAGTAGTATTGGGGCCTTGGGGAACGAGCAGTACTTC. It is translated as CASSIGALGNEQYF.

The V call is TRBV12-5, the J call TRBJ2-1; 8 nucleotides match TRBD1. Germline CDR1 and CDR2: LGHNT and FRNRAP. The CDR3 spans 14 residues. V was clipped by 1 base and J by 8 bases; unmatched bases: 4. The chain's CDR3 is CASGLGTGRDEQFF. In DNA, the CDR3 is TGTGCTAGTGGTTTGGGGACAGGGCGGGATGAGCAGTTCTTC.

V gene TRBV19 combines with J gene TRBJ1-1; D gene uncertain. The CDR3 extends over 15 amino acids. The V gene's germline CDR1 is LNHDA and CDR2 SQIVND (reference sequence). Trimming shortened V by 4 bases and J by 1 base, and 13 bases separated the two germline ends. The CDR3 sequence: CASSTEQIPNTEAFF. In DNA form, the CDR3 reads TGTGCCAGTAGTACCGAACAGATTCCGAACACTGAAGCTTTCTTT.

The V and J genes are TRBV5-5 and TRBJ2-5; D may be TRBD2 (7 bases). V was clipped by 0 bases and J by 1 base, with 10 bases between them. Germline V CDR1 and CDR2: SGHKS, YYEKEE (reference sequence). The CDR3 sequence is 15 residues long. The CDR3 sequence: CASSLAGGIQETQYF. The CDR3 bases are TGTGCCAGCAGCTTGGCGGGGGGCATCCAAGAGACCCAGTACTTC. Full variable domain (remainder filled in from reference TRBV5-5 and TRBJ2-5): DAGVTQSPTHLIKTRGQQVTLRCSPISGHKSVSWYQQVLGQGPQFIFQYYEKEERGRGNFPDRFSARQFPNYSSELNVNALLLGDSALYLCASSLAGGIQETQYFGPGTRLLVL.

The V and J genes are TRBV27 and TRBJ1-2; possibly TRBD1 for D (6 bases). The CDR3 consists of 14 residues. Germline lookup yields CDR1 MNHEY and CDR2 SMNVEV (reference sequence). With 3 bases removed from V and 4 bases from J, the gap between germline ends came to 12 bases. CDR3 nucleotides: TGTGCCAGCAGTTTCCGGGCAGGGGTCTATGGCTACACCTTC. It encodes CASSFRAGVYGYTF.

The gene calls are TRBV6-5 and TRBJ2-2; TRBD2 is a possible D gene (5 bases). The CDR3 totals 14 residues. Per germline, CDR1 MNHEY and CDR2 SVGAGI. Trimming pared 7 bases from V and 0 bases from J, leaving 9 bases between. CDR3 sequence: CASTRVANTGELFF. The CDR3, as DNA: TGTGCCAGCACGAGGGTCGCGAACACCGGGGAGCTGTTTTTT.

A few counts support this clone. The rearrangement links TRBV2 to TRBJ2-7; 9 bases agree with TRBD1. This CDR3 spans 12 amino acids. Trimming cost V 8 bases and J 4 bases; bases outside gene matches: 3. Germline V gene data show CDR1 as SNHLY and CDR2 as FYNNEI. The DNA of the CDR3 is TGTGCCAGCCTACAGGGGGCATACGAGCAGTACTTC. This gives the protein CASLQGAYEQYF.

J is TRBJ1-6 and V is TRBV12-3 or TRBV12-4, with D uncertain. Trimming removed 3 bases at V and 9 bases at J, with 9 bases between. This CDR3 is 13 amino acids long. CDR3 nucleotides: TGTGCCAGCAGTTTTATACGGGGTTCACCCCTCCACTTT. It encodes CASSFIRGSPLHF.

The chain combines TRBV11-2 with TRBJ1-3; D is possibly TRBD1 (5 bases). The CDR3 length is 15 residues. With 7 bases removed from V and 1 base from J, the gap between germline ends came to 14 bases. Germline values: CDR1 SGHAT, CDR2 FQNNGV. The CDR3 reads CASTGQAGSGNTIYF. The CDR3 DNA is TGTGCCAGCACCGGACAAGCAGGTTCTGGAAACACCATATATTTT.

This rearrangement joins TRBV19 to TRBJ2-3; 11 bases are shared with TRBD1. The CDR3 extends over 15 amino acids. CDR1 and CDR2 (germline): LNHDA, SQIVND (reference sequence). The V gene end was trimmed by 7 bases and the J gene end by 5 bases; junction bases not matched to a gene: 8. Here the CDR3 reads CASTSLGQGEDTQYF. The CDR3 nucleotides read TGTGCCAGTACCTCATTGGGACAGGGGGAAGATACGCAGTATTTT.

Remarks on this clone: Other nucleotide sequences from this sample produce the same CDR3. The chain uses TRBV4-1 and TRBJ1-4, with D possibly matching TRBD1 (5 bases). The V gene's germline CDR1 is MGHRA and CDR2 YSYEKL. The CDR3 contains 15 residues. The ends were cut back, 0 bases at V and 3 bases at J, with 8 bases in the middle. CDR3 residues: CASSQDPGANEKLFF. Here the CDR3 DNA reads TGCGCCAGCAGCCAAGACCCGGGGGCTAATGAAAAACTGTTTTTT.